The 3 T cell receptor beta chains below all came from one sample that was sequenced in a study of T-cell memory formation after mild COVID-19. TCRdb re-called the 5' RACE reads with MiXCR, one entry per CDR3 protein. The sample yields some 97,000 distinct CDR3 sequences, over 8.5% seen once. The sample was PBMCs or a T cell subset sorted from them (not recorded which). The receptor source for this set is a young man who had mild COVID-19 (a few samples of this study predate the infection). Cell type and time point are not known.

The rearrangement uses TRBV5-5 and TRBJ1-1; a possible D gene is TRBD1 (5 bases). The germline gives CDR1 SGHKS, CDR2 YYEKEE (reference sequence). The CDR3 is 13 residues long. V was clipped by 4 bases and J by 3 bases, with 10 bases between them. The CDR3 sequence: CASSPQGHTEAFF. CDR3 bases: TGTGCCAGCAGCCCCCAGGGACACACTGAAGCTTTCTTT.

This clonotype turned up a few times. The rearrangement joins TRBV5-5 to TRBJ2-7; perhaps D is TRBD1 or TRBD2 (5 bases each). CDR1 and CDR2 (germline): SGHKS, YYEKEE (reference sequence). The CDR3 is made up of 15 amino acids. Trimming shortened V by 4 bases and J by 7 bases, and 21 bases separated the two germline ends. The CDR3 DNA sequence: TGTGCCAGCAGCCCCCTACCGGGACCAATAAGGGAGCAGTACGTC. Translation gives CASSPLPGPIREQYV.

This clonotype was counted only a few times. The chain carries TRBV10-3 and TRBJ2-3, with 15 nucleotides matching TRBD2. From germline, CDR1 is ENHRY and CDR2 SYGVKD. V gave up 4 bases and J gave up 4 bases; unmatched junction bases: 6. This CDR3 spans 17 amino acids. CDR3 DNA: TGTGCCATCAGTGGCGGACTAGCGGGGGGGCCTCCAGATACGCAGTATTTT. Translated, it gives CAISGGLAGGPPDTQYF.